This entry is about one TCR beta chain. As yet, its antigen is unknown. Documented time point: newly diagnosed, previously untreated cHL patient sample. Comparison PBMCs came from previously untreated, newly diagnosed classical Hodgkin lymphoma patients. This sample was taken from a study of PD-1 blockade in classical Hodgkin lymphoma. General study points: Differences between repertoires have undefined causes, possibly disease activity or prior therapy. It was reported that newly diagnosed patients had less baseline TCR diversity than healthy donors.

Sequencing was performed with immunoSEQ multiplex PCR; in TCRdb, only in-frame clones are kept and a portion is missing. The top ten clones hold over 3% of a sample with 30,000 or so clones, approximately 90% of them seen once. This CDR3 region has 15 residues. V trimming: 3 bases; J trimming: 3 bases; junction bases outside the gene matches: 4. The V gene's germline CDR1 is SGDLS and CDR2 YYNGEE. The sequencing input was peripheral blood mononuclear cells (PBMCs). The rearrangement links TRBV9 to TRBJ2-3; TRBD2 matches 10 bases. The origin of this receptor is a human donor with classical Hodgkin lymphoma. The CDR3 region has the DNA TGTGCCAGCAGCGCCGGGACTAGCGTGACAGATACGCAGTATTTT. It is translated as CASSAGTSVTDTQYF. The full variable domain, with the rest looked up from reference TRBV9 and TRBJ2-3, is DSGVTQTPKHLITATGQRVTLRCSPRSGDLSVYWYQQSLDQGLQFLIQYYNGEERAKGNILERFSAQQFPDLHSELNLSSLELGDSALYFCASSAGTSVTDTQYFGPGTRLTVL.